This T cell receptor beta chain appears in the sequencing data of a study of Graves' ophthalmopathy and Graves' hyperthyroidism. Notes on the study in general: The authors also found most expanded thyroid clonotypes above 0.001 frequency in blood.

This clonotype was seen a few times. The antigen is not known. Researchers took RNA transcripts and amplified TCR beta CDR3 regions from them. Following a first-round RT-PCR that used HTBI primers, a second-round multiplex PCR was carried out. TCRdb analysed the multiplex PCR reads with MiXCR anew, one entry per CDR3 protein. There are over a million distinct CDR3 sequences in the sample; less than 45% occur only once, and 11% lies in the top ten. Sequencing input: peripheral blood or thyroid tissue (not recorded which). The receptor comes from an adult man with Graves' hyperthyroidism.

CDR3 in DNA: TGTGCCAGCAGCTCGGACAGGGGCAATGGCTACACCTTC. It is translated as CASSSDRGNGYTF. The V call is TRBV7-9, the J call TRBJ1-2; 9 nucleotides align to TRBD1. The ends lost 4 bases at V and 6 bases at J; junction bases unmatched: 3. Per the germline V gene, CDR1 is SEHNR and CDR2 is FQNEAQ (reference sequence). This CDR3 spans 13 amino acids.